This T cell receptor (beta chain) emerged from a study of early T cells in non-severe SARS-CoV-2 infection. Each CDR3 protein is one row after TCRdb ran MiXCR on the 5' RACE reads. The repertoire holds 45,000 to 65,000 distinct CDR3 sequences, with more than 9.5% as singletons. V shed 6 bases and J shed 11 bases, with 13 bases lying between them. The length of the CDR3 is 11 residues. Germline CDR1 reads LGHDT; CDR2 reads YNNKEL (reference sequence). The sample holds one count of this clonotype. Specimen: whole blood. The J gene is TRBJ1-2, the V gene TRBV3-1, with a tentative D call TRBD1 (6 bases). The TCR comes from an adult who was a healthcare worker with PCR-confirmed SARS-CoV-2 infection or an uninfected control (not recorded which). CDR3 residues: CASSGTSGYTF. In DNA form, the CDR3 reads TGTGCCAGCAGTGGGACATCAGGTTACACCTTC.